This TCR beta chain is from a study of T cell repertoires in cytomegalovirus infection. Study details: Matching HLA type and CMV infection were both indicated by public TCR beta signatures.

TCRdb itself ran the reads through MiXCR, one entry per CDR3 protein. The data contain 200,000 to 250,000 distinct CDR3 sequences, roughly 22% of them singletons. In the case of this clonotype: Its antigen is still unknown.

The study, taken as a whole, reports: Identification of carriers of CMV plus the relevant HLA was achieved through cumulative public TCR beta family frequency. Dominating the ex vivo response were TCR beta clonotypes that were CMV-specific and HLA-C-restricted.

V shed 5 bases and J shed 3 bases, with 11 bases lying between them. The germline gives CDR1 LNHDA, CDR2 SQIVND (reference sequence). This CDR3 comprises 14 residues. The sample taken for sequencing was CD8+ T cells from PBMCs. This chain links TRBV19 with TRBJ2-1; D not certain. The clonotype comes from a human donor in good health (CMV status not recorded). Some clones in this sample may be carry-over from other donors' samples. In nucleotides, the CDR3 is TGTGCCAGTAGTCATGGGCCTTACTACAATGAGCAGTTCTTC. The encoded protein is CASSHGPYYNEQFF.